The 10 T cell receptor beta chains below were found in one sample sequenced in a study of CD8 T cells in Susac syndrome. The authors reverse transcribed roughly 0.5 to 1 ug RNA with random hexamers. TCRdb recomputed calls from the immunoSEQ multiplex PCR reads with MiXCR, one row per CDR3 protein. This table holds approximately 180,000 distinct CDR3 sequences, about 95% found once. Specimen: CD4+ T cells from PBMCs. These TCRs come from a human donor with Susac syndrome.

The V and J genes are TRBV7-2 and TRBJ2-3; the D gene is possibly TRBD1 (6 bases). Germline V gene sequence: CDR1 SGHTA, CDR2 FQGNSA. The CDR3 has 15 residues. V lost 7 bases, J lost 0 bases, and 14 bases lay in between. CDR3 residues: CASTKRGYSTDTQYF. Here the CDR3 DNA reads TGTGCCAGCACCAAAAGGGGGTATAGCACAGATACGCAGTATTTT.

The gene calls are TRBV2 and TRBJ1-1, with a tentative D call TRBD1 (5 bases). Trimming removed 2 bases from V and 5 bases from J, with 18 bases in between. There are 16 residues in the CDR3. CDR1 and CDR2 from the germline V gene are SNHLY and FYNNEI. The CDR3 loop reads CASSEQSSRAGTEAFF. The CDR3 region has the DNA TGTGCCAGCAGTGAACAGAGTAGCAGGGCCGGAACTGAAGCTTTCTTT.

The chain links TRBV9 to TRBJ2-2, with D maybe TRBD2 (5 bases). The V end lost 1 base, the J end lost 0 bases, and 10 bases lay between the germline ends. This CDR3 spans 16 amino acids. Germline-derived CDR1 and CDR2 are SGDLS and YYNGEE. This CDR3 is CASSVSRAPNTGELFF. DNA of the CDR3: TGTGCCAGCAGCGTATCGCGGGCACCGAACACCGGGGAGCTGTTTTTT.

This sequence joins TRBV2 and TRBJ2-5; D unresolved. CDR3 length: 14 amino acids. The ends were cut back, 1 base at V and 1 base at J, with 7 bases in the middle. Germline CDR1 SNHLY, CDR2 FYNNEI. The CDR3 is CASSEEWSQETQYF. The CDR3 nucleotides read TGTGCCAGCAGTGAAGAATGGTCCCAAGAGACCCAGTACTTC.

V gene TRBV3-1 combines with J gene TRBJ1-3; D is unresolved. The CDR3 loop spans 14 amino acids. Trimming left V 0 bases short and J 0 bases short, with 3 bases between. Germline loops: CDR1 LGHDT, CDR2 YNNKEL (reference sequence). CDR3 protein: CASSQEGSGNTIYF. In nucleotides, the CDR3 is TGTGCCAGCAGCCAAGAAGGCTCTGGAAACACCATATATTTT.

The V call is TRBV20-1, the J call TRBJ1-2; a weak D match, TRBD1 (5 bases). In germline, CDR1 is DFQATT, CDR2 SNEGSKA (reference sequence). The V end was cut by 2 bases, the J end by 8 bases, with 15 bases between. CDR3 length: 13 amino acids. DNA of the CDR3: TGCAGTGCTAGAATCTCCCAGGGAAGAGGCTACACCTTC. This translates into CSARISQGRGYTF.

The rearrangement uses TRBV5-6 and TRBJ1-1, with D unclear. The germline CDR1 and CDR2 sequences are SGHDT and YYEEEE. V was cut by 0 bases and J by 0 bases, with 9 bases left in between. The CDR3 spans 15 residues. CDR3 sequence: CASSLGTAMNTEAFF. CDR3 coding DNA: TGTGCCAGCAGCTTGGGGACCGCGATGAACACTGAAGCTTTCTTT.

This chain links TRBV3-1 with TRBJ1-5, with a tentative D call TRBD1 (5 bases). V lost 2 bases and J 4 bases, leaving 12 bases between the germline ends. The germline gives CDR1 LGHDT, CDR2 YNNKEL (reference sequence). There are 15 residues in the CDR3. The CDR3 loop reads CASSQILRENQPQHF. The DNA of the CDR3 is TGTGCCAGCAGCCAAATACTCAGGGAGAATCAGCCCCAGCATTTT.

The CDR3 region has the DNA TGTGCCAGCTCGTCAACCGGGACAGGCCTACAATATAGCAATCAGCCCCAGCATTTT. Amino acid sequence: CASSSTGTGLQYSNQPQHF. The chain has TRBV18 and TRBJ1-5; 8 nucleotides align to TRBD1. The J segment lost 0 bases and the V segment lost 6 bases, leaving 16 bases of the junction unmatched. CDR1 and CDR2 (germline): KGHSH, LQKENI. This CDR3 region has 19 residues. The whole variable domain, remainder taken from reference TRBV18 and TRBJ1-5, is NAGVMQNPRHLVRRRGQEARLRCSPMKGHSHVYWYRQLPEEGLKFMVYLQKENIIDESGMPKERFSAEFPKEGPSILRIQQVVRGDSAAYFCASSSTGTGLQYSNQPQHFGDGTRLSIL.

The V and J genes are TRBV20-1 and TRBJ2-3; D unclear. V was clipped by 3 bases and J by 4 bases, with 8 bases between them. This CDR3 spans 12 amino acids. Germline assignment: CDR1 DFQATT and CDR2 SNEGSKA (reference sequence). CDR3 sequence (DNA): TGCAGTGCTAGGGCCTCGGCAGATACGCAGTATTTT. Translated, it gives CSARASADTQYF.